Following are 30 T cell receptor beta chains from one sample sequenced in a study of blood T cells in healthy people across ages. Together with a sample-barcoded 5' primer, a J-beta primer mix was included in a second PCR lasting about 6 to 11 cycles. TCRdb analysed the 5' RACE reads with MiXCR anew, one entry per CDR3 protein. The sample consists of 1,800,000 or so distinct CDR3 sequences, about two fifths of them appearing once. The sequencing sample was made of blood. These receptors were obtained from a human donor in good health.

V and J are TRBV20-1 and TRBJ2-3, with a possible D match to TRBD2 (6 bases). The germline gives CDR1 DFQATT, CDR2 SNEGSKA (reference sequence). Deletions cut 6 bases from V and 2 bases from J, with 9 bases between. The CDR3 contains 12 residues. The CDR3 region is CSAAGTTDTQYF. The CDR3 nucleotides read TGCAGTGCCGCGGGGACCACAGATACGCAGTATTTT.

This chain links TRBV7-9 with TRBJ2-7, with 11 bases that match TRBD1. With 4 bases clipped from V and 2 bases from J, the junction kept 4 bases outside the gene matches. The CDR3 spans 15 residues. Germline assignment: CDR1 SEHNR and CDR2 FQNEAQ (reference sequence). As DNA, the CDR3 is TGTGCCAGCAGCTGGGGACAGGGGGTTGCCTACGAGCAGTACTTC. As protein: CASSWGQGVAYEQYF.

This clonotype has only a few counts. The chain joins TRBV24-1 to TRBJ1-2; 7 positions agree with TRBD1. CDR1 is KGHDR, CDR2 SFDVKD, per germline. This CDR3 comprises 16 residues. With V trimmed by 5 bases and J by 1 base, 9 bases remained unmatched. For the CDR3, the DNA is TGTGCCACCAGTGGAGACAGGGACCTGAATAACTATGGCTACACCTTC. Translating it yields CATSGDRDLNNYGYTF.

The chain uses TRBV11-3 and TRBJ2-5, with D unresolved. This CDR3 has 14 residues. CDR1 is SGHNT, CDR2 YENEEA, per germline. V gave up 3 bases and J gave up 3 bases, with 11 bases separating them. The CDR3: CASSLRIQKETQYF. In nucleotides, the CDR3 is TGTGCCAGCAGCTTGCGAATTCAGAAAGAGACCCAGTACTTC.

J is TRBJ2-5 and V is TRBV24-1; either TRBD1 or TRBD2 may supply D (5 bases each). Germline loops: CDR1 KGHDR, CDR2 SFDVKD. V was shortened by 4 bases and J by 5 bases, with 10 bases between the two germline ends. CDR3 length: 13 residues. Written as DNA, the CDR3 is TGTGCCACCAGTGACCACTGGGGGGAGACCCAGTACTTC. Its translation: CATSDHWGETQYF.

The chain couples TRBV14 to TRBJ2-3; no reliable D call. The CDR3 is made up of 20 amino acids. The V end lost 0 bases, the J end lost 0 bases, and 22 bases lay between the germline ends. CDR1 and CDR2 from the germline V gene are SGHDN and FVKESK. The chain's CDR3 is CASSQDWARAFPTSTDTQYF. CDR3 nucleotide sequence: TGTGCCAGCAGCCAAGATTGGGCGAGAGCCTTCCCAACTAGCACAGATACGCAGTATTTT.

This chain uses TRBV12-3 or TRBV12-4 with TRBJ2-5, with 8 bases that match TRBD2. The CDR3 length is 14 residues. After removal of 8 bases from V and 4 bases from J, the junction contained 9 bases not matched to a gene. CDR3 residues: CASSGGVLRETQYF. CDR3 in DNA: TGTGCCAGCTCGGGGGGGGTATTACGAGAGACCCAGTACTTC.

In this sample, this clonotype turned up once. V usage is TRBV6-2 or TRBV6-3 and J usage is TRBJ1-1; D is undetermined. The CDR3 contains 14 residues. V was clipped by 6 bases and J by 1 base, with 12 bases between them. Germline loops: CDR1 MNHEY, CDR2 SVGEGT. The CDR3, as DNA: TGTGCCAGCAGGCCGATTAGGCCGAACACTGAAGCTTTCTTT. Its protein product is CASRPIRPNTEAFF.

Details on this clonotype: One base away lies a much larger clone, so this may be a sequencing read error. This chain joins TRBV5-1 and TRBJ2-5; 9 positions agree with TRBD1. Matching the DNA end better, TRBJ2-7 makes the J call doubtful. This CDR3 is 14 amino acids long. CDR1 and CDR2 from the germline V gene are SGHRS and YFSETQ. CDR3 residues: CASSCRTGAYEQYF. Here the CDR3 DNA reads TGCGCCAGCAGCTGCCGGACAGGGGCCTACGAGCAGTACTTC.

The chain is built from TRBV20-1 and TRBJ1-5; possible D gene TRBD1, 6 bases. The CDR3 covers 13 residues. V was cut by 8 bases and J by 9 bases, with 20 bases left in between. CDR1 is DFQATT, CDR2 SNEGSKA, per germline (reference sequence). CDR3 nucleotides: TGCAGTACTATGAATAGGGGGATCTTGCCCCAGCATTTT. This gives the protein CSTMNRGILPQHF.

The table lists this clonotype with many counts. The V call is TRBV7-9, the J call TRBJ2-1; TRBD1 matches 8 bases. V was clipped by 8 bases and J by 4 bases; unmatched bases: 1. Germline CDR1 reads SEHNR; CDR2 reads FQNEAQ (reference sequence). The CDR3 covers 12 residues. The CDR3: CASRDRYNEQFF. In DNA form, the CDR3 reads TGTGCCAGCCGGGACAGGTACAATGAGCAGTTCTTC.

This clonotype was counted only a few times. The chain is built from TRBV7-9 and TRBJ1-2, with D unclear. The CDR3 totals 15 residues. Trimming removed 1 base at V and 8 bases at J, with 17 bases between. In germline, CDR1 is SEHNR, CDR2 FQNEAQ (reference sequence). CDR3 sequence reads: CASSLVGNPSGGYTF. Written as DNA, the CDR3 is TGTGCCAGCAGCTTAGTCGGAAATCCCTCAGGAGGCTACACCTTC.

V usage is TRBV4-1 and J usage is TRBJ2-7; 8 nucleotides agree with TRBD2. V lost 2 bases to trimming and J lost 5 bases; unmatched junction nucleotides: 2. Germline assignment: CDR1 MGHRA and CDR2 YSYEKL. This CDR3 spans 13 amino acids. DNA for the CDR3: TGCGCCAGCAGCCAATTTAGCGGGGACGAGCAGTACTTC. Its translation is CASSQFSGDEQYF.

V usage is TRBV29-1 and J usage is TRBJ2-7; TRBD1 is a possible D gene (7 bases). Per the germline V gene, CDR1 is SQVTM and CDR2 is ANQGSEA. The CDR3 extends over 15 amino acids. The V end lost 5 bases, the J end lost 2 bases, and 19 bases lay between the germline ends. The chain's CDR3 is CSVLGGAGNPYEQYF. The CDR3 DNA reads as TGCAGCGTTCTAGGGGGCGCGGGGAACCCCTACGAGCAGTACTTC.

Here the CDR3 DNA reads TGTGCCAGCAGCTTTACCGGGCGGGGGGAGCTGTTTTTT. Its protein is CASSFTGRGELFF. V is TRBV12-1 and J is TRBJ2-2; the table's D call, TRBD1, has no DNA check behind it. TRBV12-1 corresponds to a pseudogene. This CDR3 spans 13 amino acids.

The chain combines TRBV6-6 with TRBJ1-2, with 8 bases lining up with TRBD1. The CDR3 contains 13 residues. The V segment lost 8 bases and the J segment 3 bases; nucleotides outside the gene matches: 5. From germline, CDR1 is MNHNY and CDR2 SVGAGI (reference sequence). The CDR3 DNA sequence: TGTGCCAGCGGACAGGGTTCGGACTATGGCTACACCTTC. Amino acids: CASGQGSDYGYTF.

The CDR3 nucleotides read TGTGCCAGCTATGATGGGGCAGCCTATGGCTACACCTTC. This sequence encodes CASYDGAAYGYTF. The rearrangement links TRBV12-3 or TRBV12-4 to TRBJ1-2; D is possibly TRBD1 (5 bases). This CDR3 comprises 13 residues. V lost 8 bases and J 4 bases, leaving 14 bases between the germline ends.

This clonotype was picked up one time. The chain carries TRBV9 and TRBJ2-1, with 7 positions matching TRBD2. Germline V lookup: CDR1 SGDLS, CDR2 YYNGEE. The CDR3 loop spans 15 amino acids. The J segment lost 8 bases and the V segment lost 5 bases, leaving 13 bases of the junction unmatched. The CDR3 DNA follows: TGTGCCAGCAGTCCGGGACTACTAAAGGTCGATGAGCAGTTCTTC. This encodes CASSPGLLKVDEQFF.

For the CDR3, the DNA is TGTGCCATCAGTGGGGGACTAGCGGTCACAGATACGCAGTATTTT. Translated, it gives CAISGGLAVTDTQYF. V and J are TRBV10-3 and TRBJ2-3, with 11 bases lining up with TRBD2. In germline, CDR1 is ENHRY, CDR2 SYGVKD. The J segment lost 2 bases and the V segment lost 4 bases, leaving 2 bases of the junction unmatched. The CDR3 has 15 amino acids.

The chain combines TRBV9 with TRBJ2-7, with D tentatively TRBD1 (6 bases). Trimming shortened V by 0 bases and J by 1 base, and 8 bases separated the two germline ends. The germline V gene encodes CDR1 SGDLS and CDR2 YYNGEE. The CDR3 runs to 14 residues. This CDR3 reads CASSVGQESYEQYF. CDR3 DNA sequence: TGTGCCAGCAGCGTAGGACAGGAGTCCTACGAGCAGTACTTC. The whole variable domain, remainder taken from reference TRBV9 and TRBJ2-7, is DSGVTQTPKHLITATGQRVTLRCSPRSGDLSVYWYQQSLDQGLQFLIQYYNGEERAKGNILERFSAQQFPDLHSELNLSSLELGDSALYFCASSVGQESYEQYFGPGTRLTVT.

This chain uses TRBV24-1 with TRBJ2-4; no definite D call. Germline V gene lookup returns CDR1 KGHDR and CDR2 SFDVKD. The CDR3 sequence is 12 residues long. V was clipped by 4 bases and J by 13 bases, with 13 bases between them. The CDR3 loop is CATSDLDLEQYF. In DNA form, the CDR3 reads TGTGCCACCAGTGACTTAGATCTTGAGCAGTACTTC.

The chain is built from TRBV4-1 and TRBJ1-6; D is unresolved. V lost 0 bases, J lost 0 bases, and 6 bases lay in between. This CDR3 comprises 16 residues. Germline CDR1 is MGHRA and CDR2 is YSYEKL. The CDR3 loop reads CASSQEPSSYNSPLHF. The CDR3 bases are TGCGCCAGCAGCCAAGAACCGAGCTCCTATAATTCACCCCTCCACTTT.

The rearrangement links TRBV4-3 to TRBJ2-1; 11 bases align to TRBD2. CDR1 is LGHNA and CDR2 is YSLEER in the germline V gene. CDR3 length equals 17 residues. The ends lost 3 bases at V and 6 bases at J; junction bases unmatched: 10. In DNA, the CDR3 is TGCGCCAGCAGCCAGTCTATAGCGGGGGGGTCGAGCAATGAGCAGTTCTTC. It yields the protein CASSQSIAGGSSNEQFF.

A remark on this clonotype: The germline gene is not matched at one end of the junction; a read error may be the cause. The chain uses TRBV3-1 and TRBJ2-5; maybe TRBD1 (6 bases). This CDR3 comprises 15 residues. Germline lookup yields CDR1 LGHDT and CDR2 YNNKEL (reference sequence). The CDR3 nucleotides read TGTGTCAGCAGTCACCTGGACGACAGGCAAGAGACCCAGTACTTC. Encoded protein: CVSSHLDDRQETQYF.

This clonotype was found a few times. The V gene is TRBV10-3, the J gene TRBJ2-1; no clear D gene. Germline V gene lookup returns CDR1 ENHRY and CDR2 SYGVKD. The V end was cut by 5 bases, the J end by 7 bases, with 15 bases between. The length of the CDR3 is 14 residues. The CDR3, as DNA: TGTGCCATCAGTTCACGGTTTGGGGAAAATGAGCAGTTCTTC. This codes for CAISSRFGENEQFF.

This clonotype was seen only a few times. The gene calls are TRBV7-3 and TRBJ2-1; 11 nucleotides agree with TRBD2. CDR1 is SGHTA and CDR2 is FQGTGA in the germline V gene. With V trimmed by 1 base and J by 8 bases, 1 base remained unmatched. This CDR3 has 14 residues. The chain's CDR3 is CASSLIAGGHEQFF. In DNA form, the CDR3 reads TGTGCCAGCAGCTTAATAGCGGGGGGGCATGAGCAGTTCTTC. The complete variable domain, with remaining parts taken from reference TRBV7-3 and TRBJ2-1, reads GAGVSQTPSNKVTEKGKYVELRCDPISGHTALYWYRQSLGQGPEFLIYFQGTGAADDSGLPNDRFFAVRPEGSVSTLKIQRTERGDSAVYLCASSLIAGGHEQFFGPGTRLTVL.

The CDR3 spells CASSQTSISTGELFF. CDR3 nucleotide sequence: TGTGCCAGCTCCCAGACTAGCATATCCACCGGGGAGCTGTTTTTT. The rearrangement uses TRBV18 and TRBJ2-2, with 7 bases identical to TRBD2. The CDR3 is 15 residues long. J gave up 4 bases and V 6 bases, and 8 bases lay outside the gene matches. Germline CDR1 KGHSH, CDR2 LQKENI.

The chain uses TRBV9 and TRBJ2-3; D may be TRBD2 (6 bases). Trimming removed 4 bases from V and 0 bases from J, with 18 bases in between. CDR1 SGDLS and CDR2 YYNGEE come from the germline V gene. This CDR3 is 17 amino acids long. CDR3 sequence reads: CASSPGPGDPSTDTQYF. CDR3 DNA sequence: TGTGCCAGCAGCCCCGGACCGGGGGACCCAAGCACAGATACGCAGTATTTT.

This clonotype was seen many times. CDR3 DNA: TGTGCCAGCAGTAACGGAGGCGAGCAGTTCTTC. It yields the protein CASSNGGEQFF. The V call is TRBV12-3 or TRBV12-4, the J call TRBJ2-1; maybe TRBD2 (5 bases). This CDR3 contains 11 residues. Trimming removed 5 bases from V and 10 bases from J, with 9 bases in between.

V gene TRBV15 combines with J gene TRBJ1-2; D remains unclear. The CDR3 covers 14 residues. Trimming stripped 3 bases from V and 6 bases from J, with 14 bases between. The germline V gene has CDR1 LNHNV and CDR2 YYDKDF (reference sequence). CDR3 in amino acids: CATSRLLDGDGYTF. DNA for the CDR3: TGTGCCACCAGCAGGCTCTTGGACGGTGATGGCTACACCTTC.